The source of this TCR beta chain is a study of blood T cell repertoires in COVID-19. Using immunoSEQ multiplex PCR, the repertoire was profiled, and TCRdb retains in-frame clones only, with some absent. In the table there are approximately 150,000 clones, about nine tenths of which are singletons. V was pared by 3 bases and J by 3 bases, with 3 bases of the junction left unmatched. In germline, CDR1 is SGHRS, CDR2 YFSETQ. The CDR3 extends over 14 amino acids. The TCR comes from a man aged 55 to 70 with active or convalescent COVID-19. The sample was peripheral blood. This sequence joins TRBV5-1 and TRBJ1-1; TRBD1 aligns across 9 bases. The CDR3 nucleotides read TGCGCCAGCAGCTCACGGGACAGGGACACTGAAGCTTTCTTT. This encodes CASSSRDRDTEAFF.